The clone carrying this TCR beta chain has a handful of counts. Sequenced by immunoSEQ multiplex PCR; TCRdb stores in-frame clones only, minus some. The top ten clones hold 11% of a sample with approximately 35,000 clones, around four fifths of them seen once. Germline CDR1 is WSHSY and CDR2 is SAAADI. CDR3 length: 14 amino acids. The V gene lost 3 bases and the J gene lost 3 bases, with 11 bases spanning the gap. This specimen belongs to a study of OX40 agonist ivuxolimab in advanced cancers. The rearrangement joins TRBV10-2 to TRBJ1-2; perhaps TRBD1 as D (5 bases). The receptor was isolated from an adult with an advanced solid tumor such as melanoma, head and neck, liver or kidney cancer. The starting material was CD4+ or CD8+ T cells sorted from blood, obtained in a trial of the OX40 agonist ivuxolimab. The CDR3 reads CASSDLRGDYGYTF. In DNA form, the CDR3 reads TGCGCCAGCAGTGATCTAAGGGGCGACTATGGCTACACCTTC.